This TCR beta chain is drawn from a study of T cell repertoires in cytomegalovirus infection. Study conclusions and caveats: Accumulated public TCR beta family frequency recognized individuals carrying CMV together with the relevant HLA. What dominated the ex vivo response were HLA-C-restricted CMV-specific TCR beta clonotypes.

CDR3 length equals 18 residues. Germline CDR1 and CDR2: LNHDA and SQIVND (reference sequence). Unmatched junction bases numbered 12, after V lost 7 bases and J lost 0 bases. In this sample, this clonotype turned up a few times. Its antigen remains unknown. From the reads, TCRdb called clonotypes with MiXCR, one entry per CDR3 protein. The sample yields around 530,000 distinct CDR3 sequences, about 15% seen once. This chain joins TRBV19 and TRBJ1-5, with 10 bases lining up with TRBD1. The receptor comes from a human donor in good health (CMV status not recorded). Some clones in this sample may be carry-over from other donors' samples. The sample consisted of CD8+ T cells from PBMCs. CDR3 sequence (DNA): TGTGCCAGTACCGAGCGGGACAGGGGATCTCATAGCAATCAGCCCCAGCATTTT. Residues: CASTERDRGSHSNQPQHF.